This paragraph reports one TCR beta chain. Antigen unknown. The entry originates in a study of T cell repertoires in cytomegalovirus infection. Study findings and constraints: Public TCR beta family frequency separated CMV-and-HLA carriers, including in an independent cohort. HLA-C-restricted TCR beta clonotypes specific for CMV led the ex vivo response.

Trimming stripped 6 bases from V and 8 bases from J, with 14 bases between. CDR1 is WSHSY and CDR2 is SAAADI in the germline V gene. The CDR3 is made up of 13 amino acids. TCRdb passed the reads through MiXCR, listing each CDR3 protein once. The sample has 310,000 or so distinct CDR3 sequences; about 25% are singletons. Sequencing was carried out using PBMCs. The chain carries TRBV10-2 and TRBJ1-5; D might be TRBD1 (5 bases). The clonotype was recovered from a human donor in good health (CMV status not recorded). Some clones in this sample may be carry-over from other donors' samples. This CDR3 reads CASRRQPREPQHF. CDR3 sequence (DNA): TGCGCCAGCAGGAGACAGCCAAGGGAGCCCCAGCATTTT.